This T cell receptor beta chain is drawn from a study of early T cells in non-severe SARS-CoV-2 infection (dated by TCRdb to the early 2020s). Looking at the study overall: Because TCR sequencing relied on bulk RNA taken from unsorted whole blood, pairing of alpha and beta chains was not possible.

Broader findings and caveats from the paper: VDJdb matching was skewed toward anti-spike CD8 responses, so virus-specific expansions were likely underestimated and private and CD4 specificities were missed.

Set within a cohort of healthcare workers in London, UK, this nested case-control study involved weekly PCR testing of nasopharyngeal swabs along with blood sampling. Healthcare workers were recruited during the week of the UK lockdown, between 23 and 31 March 2020, and followed weekly for up to roughly 15 weeks. This clonotype was counted at least ten times. This receptor's antigen is unknown. Base qualities are not recorded, but no much larger clone differs from it by a single base. Library preparation employed 5' RACE. Instrument used: NextSeq 500. To correct for sequencing error and PCR bias, the TCR library protocol tagged individual cDNA molecules with unique molecular identifiers. Sequencing covered both TCR alpha and beta chains, and within each sample the abundances of alpha and beta sequences were tightly co-correlated. In the paper's pipeline: Decombinator V4 was used to annotate the V gene, J gene and CDR3 of the TCR sequences. TCRs were defined as expanded if a significant change between any two time points was detected under a Poisson model with p below 0.0001. TCR abundances were normalised to the total number of TCRs sequenced per sample and were expressed as counts per million. MAIT TCRs were defined by TRAV1-2 paired with TRAJ12, TRAJ20 or TRAJ33, and iNKT TCRs by TRAV10 paired with TRAJ18. VDJdb, accessed 1 November 2021, was searched for CMV, EBV and SARS-CoV-2 annotated TCRs, excluding TCRs annotated for multiple antigens. TCRdb reworked the public reads: Q25 trimming with fastp, MiXCR clone assembly, productive beta chains retained. Every distinct CDR3 protein forms one entry, paired with its most common genes and DNA. TCRdb, rather than the study authors, made the V and J calls. This sample holds around 61,000 distinct CDR3 sequences; over 9.5% were observed only once. The leading ten clones occupy about 3.1% of the sample.

Counted from cysteine to phenylalanine, this CDR3 has 15 amino acids. Only CDR3 DNA remains: 45 bases, in frame from the first base. V and J are trimmed by 11 bases and 1 base, and the gene matches miss 13 bases of the junction. Looking up the germline V gene yields CDR1 SGHVS and CDR2 FNYEAQ. Sequencing was carried out using whole blood. This clonotype originated in an adult who was a healthcare worker with PCR-confirmed SARS-CoV-2 infection or an uninfected control (not recorded which). The chain is encoded by TRBV7-6 joined to TRBJ2-5; 7 bases in the middle match TRBD2. The CDR3 reads CACSLSGAFQETQYF. The nucleotides read TGTGCCTGCTCCCTCAGCGGGGCCTTCCAAGAGACCCAGTACTTC.